The 12 T cell receptor beta chains in this list originate from one sample, sequenced in a study of T cells in localized non-small cell lung cancer. The protocol was immunoSEQ multiplex PCR, while the TCRdb copy is restricted to in-frame clones and leaves out a portion. The sample lists some 85,000 clones; around 81% were seen once. Sequenced material: PBMCs, taken before any cancer treatment. All receptors come from a man between 40 and 70 years old with stage II squamous cell lung carcinoma.

The J gene is TRBJ2-1, the V gene TRBV5-6, with TRBD2 matching 8 bases. V was pared by 2 bases and J by 3 bases, with 4 bases of the junction left unmatched. CDR3 size: 15 residues. The germline CDR1 and CDR2 sequences are SGHDT and YYEEEE. The CDR3 reads CASSFSGGHYNEQFF. CDR3 sequence (DNA): TGTGCCAGCAGCTTCAGCGGGGGCCACTACAATGAGCAGTTCTTC.

V is TRBV4-3 and J is TRBJ1-5; D gene unclear. Germline CDR1 and CDR2: LGHNA and YSLEER. The CDR3 is 17 residues long. Trimming left V 1 base short and J 0 bases short, with 13 bases between. CDR3 in amino acids: CASSQADSGVSNQPQHF. Here the CDR3 DNA reads TGCGCCAGCAGCCAAGCTGATTCCGGGGTTAGCAATCAGCCCCAGCATTTT.

J is TRBJ1-4 and V is TRBV7-2; TRBD1 matches at 7 bases. Per the germline V gene, CDR1 is SGHTA and CDR2 is FQGNSA. The CDR3 totals 15 residues. With V trimmed by 6 bases and J by 7 bases, 11 bases remained unmatched. The CDR3: CASSPTVNRGEKLFF. The CDR3 DNA reads as TGTGCCAGCAGTCCTACCGTGAACAGGGGTGAAAAACTGTTTTTT.

This chain links TRBV5-1 with TRBJ2-7; TRBD1 aligns across 7 bases. The germline V gene encodes CDR1 SGHRS and CDR2 YFSETQ. This CDR3 has 16 amino acids. V trimming: 4 bases; J trimming: 3 bases; junction bases outside the gene matches: 13. The CDR3 DNA is TGCGCCAGCAGCATTGGTAGGACAGGCTTAGGCTACGAGCAGTACTTC. Translated, it gives CASSIGRTGLGYEQYF.

This chain uses TRBV28 with TRBJ1-6, with 11 bases aligning to TRBD1. The CDR3 length is 16 residues. V was clipped by 5 bases and J by 9 bases; unmatched bases: 9. In germline, CDR1 is MDHEN, CDR2 SYDVKM. The CDR3 is CASSPWGQGVGSPLHF. CDR3 nucleotides: TGTGCCAGCAGTCCCTGGGGACAGGGGGTCGGTTCACCCCTCCACTTT. Full variable domain (remainder filled in from reference TRBV28 and TRBJ1-6): DVKVTQSSRYLVKRTGEKVFLECVQDMDHENMFWYRQDPGLGLRLIYFSYDVKMKEKGDIPEGYSVSREKKERFSLILESASTNQTSMYLCASSPWGQGVGSPLHFGNGTRLTVT.

The rearrangement links TRBV12-5 to TRBJ2-3, with TRBD2 matching 11 bases. Germline V gene sequence: CDR1 LGHNT, CDR2 FRNRAP. This CDR3 has 17 residues. The ends lost 1 base at V and 1 base at J; junction bases unmatched: 4. The CDR3 nucleotides read TGTGCTAGTGGTTTGGGAACACTAGCGGGAGGCACAGATACGCAGTATTTT. Translated, it gives CASGLGTLAGGTDTQYF. Full variable domain (remainder filled in from reference TRBV12-5 and TRBJ2-3): DARVTQTPRHKVTEMGQEVTMRCQPILGHNTVFWYRQTMMQGLELLAYFRNRAPLDDSGMPKDRFSAEMPDATLATLKIQPSEPRDSAVYFCASGLGTLAGGTDTQYFGPGTRLTVL.

A single count supports this clone. The chain uses TRBV6-5 and TRBJ1-1; 7 positions agree with TRBD1. CDR1 is MNHEY and CDR2 is SVGAGI in the germline V gene. This CDR3 is 15 amino acids long. V was clipped by 2 bases and J by 1 base; unmatched bases: 4. The CDR3 is CASSYSQGGNTEAFF. In DNA form, the CDR3 reads TGTGCCAGCAGTTACAGTCAGGGGGGGAACACTGAAGCTTTCTTT.

J is TRBJ1-4 and V is TRBV5-1; 7 nucleotides match TRBD1. Germline loops: CDR1 SGHRS, CDR2 YFSETQ. The CDR3 is 15 amino acids. The V segment lost 4 bases and the J segment 0 bases; nucleotides outside the gene matches: 3. CDR3 region: CASSDTGATNEKLFF. DNA of the CDR3: TGCGCCAGCAGCGACACAGGGGCAACTAATGAAAAACTGTTTTTT.

This clone was detected once. V gene TRBV13 combines with J gene TRBJ2-5, with TRBD2 matching 10 bases. Germline assignment: CDR1 PRHDT and CDR2 FYEKMQ (reference sequence). This CDR3 comprises 15 residues. Losses at the gene ends were 5 bases for V and 5 bases for J; bases not matched to a gene: 8. The CDR3 nucleotides are TGTGCCAGCAGCGAAGCGGGGGGGCCTCGGGAGACCCAGTACTTC. Translating it yields CASSEAGGPRETQYF.

The chain couples TRBV4-1 to TRBJ1-3; no definite D call. Germline V gene lookup returns CDR1 MGHRA and CDR2 YSYEKL. This CDR3 is 12 amino acids long. V was cut by 3 bases and J by 2 bases, with 2 bases left in between. The CDR3 DNA sequence: TGCGCCAGCAGCCAGGCTGGAAACACCATATATTTT. Translated, it gives CASSQAGNTIYF.

The chain employs TRBV7-3 and TRBJ2-2, with TRBD1 identical over 7 bases. The length of the CDR3 is 15 residues. With 3 bases clipped from V and 10 bases from J, the junction kept 11 bases outside the gene matches. CDR1 is SGHTA and CDR2 is FQGTGA in the germline V gene. As DNA, the CDR3 is TGTGCCAGCAGCTTCGACGCAGGGGGACAACCGGAGCTGTTTTTT. Translated, it gives CASSFDAGGQPELFF.

The chain has TRBV14 and TRBJ2-7, with TRBD2 matching 10 bases. CDR3 length: 14 residues. Germline assignment: CDR1 SGHDN and CDR2 FVKESK. With V trimmed by 5 bases and J by 3 bases, 4 bases remained unmatched. The chain's CDR3 is CASSFRTSGYEQYF. The CDR3 DNA reads as TGTGCCAGCAGCTTTAGGACTAGCGGCTACGAGCAGTACTTC.